This T cell receptor beta chain appears in the sequencing data of a study of metastatic and nonmetastatic thyroid tumors. In the study overall: Repertoires from blood and tumor or nodule tissue of malignant and benign thyroid patients were compared.

TCRdb re-clonotyped the PCR reads through MiXCR. The repertoire holds about 28,000 clones, with more than 20% as singletons. Regarding the study as a whole: Malignant tumors reportedly showed significantly higher TCR beta diversity than benign nodules in both blood and tumor.

CDR1 is GTSNPN and CDR2 is SVGIG in the germline V gene (reference sequence). The J segment lost 2 bases and the V segment lost 8 bases, leaving 3 bases of the junction unmatched. The CDR3 is 14 residues long. Thyroid surgery took place with no prior treatment in any patient. As concerns this clone: What it binds is unknown.

Sequencing input: blood. The chain has TRBV30 and TRBJ2-3; TRBD2 aligns across 14 bases. The source of this sequence is a female donor with papillary thyroid cancer or a benign thyroid nodule (not recorded which). Some clones in this sample may be carry-over from other donors' samples. The CDR3 is CARTSGGTTDTQYF. The CDR3 nucleotides are TGTGCCCGGACTAGCGGGGGGACCACAGATACGCAGTATTTT.